This T cell receptor beta chain was profiled in a study of read filtering for tumor transcriptome and immune sequencing. Across the whole study: Transcriptome libraries were built from DNase-treated RNA.

Molecular barcoded adaptors covering alpha/delta and beta/gamma chains were used on 400 to 450 ng RNA. From the reads, TCRdb called clonotypes with MiXCR, one entry per CDR3 protein. The sample lists 40,000 to 50,000 distinct CDR3 sequences, about 19% occurring once. At the time of active disease, bone marrow was collected from every patient. This CDR3 is built from 13 residues. Trimming took off 4 bases at V and 8 bases at J, with 17 bases between the two ends. Germline V gene lookup returns CDR1 SQVTM and CDR2 ANQGSEA. For this clonotype: Its specificity is unknown.

Study-wide points: This fraction held mixed bone marrow immune cells after CD138-negative sorting.

The TCR sequence derives from a donor aged 40 or older with multiple myeloma. Sample: a population of CD138-negative cells sorted from bone marrow. This chain connects TRBV29-1 to TRBJ1-2, with a possible D match to TRBD1 (5 bases). CDR3 DNA: TGCAGCGTTGCTTCCGCCCAGGGAGGAGGCTACACCTTC. Residues: CSVASAQGGGYTF.